A single T cell receptor (beta chain) is shown here with its context. As yet, its antigen is unknown. This sample was taken from a study of post-analysis software for immune sequencing data. Study at large: Relapsing-remitting, secondary progressive and progressive-relapsing multiple sclerosis courses were included.

Findings and limits, study-wide: Among a handful of TRBV segments more frequent in patients than controls were TRBV5-6, TRBV5-1 and TRBV20-1.

Unique molecular identifiers featured in each of the TCR beta cDNA libraries. Yield was around 500,000 cDNA molecules from around 1 to 10 million T cells. TCRdb re-called the PCR reads through MiXCR, storing one row per CDR3 protein. The sample holds some 800,000 distinct CDR3 sequences; more than 45% are singletons and the top ten take approximately 5%. The CDR3 covers 15 residues. The V gene lost 8 bases and the J gene lost 4 bases, with 19 bases spanning the gap. The source is a girl aged 5 to 17 with multiple sclerosis. Sequenced: blood. The V and J genes are TRBV12-3 or TRBV12-4 and TRBJ2-3, with D possibly being TRBD2 (6 bases). CDR3 amino acids: CASPGTSESADTQYF. The CDR3 DNA follows: TGTGCCAGCCCCGGGACTTCAGAGAGCGCAGATACGCAGTATTTT.